This entry lists 18 T cell receptor beta chains sequenced from one sample in a study of cytomegalovirus exposure and HLA in healthy donors (dated by TCRdb to about 2017). Library preparation was by the immunoSEQ multiplex PCR assay. For the multiplex PCR, a mixture combining 60 forward primers for TCR Vbeta segments and 13 reverse primers for TCR Jbeta segments was used. TCRdb retrieved this table from immuneACCESS and kept in-frame rearrangements only. Not all clones are present; in checked studies, unresolved V genes account for under half, and no reason is known for the remainder. The sample yields 130,000 to 150,000 clones; approximately 84% were counted once. Around 9.7% of the sample goes to the ten largest clones. Sequencing was performed on PBMCs. The receptors originated from a woman aged 55-69 years in good health and CMV-seropositive.

The count of this clone is one. This chain links TRBV11-2 with TRBJ2-7; tentative D call: TRBD2 (6 bases). Germline assignment: CDR1 SGHAT and CDR2 FQNNGV. Trimming stripped 5 bases from V and 6 bases from J, with 17 bases between. This CDR3 has 14 amino acids. The CDR3 sequence is CASSGTALAPEQYF. DNA of the CDR3: TGTGCCAGCAGCGGGACCGCGCTAGCGCCCGAGCAGTACTTC.

The chain uses TRBV7-9 and TRBJ2-5; maybe TRBD1 (6 bases). V was cut by 8 bases and J by 1 base, with 17 bases left in between. From germline, CDR1 is SEHNR and CDR2 FQNEAQ (reference sequence). There are 15 residues in the CDR3. The CDR3 region has the DNA TGTGCCAGCCAACGTCGGGACACACTCCAAGAGACCCAGTACTTC. As protein: CASQRRDTLQETQYF.

This sequence joins TRBV5-4 and TRBJ2-3; TRBD2 matches at 12 bases. V was clipped by 0 bases and J by 6 bases; unmatched bases: 14. This CDR3 has 19 amino acids. Looked up from germline, CDR1 is SGHNT and CDR2 is YYREEE (reference sequence). The chain's CDR3 is CASSLGPSGRVMVSDTQYF. The CDR3 region has the DNA TGTGCCAGCAGCTTGGGGCCTAGCGGGAGGGTGATGGTATCGGATACGCAGTATTTT. The full variable domain, rest sourced from reference TRBV5-4 and TRBJ2-3, is ETGVTQSPTHLIKTRGQQVTLRCSSQSGHNTVSWYQQALGQGPQFIFQYYREEENGRGNFPPRFSGLQFPNYSSELNVNALELDDSALYLCASSLGPSGRVMVSDTQYFGPGTRLTVL.

The chain is built from TRBV5-4 and TRBJ1-2, with 8 bases aligning to TRBD1. The CDR3 extends over 14 amino acids. Germline CDR1 and CDR2: SGHNT and YYREEE (reference sequence). Trimming at V came to 6 bases and at J to 2 bases, leaving 6 bases not matched to a gene. This CDR3 reads CASKPGQENYGYTF. CDR3 in DNA: TGTGCCAGCAAACCGGGACAGGAGAACTATGGCTACACCTTC.

The V gene is TRBV6-5, the J gene TRBJ1-1, with a possible D match to TRBD1 (6 bases). In germline, CDR1 is MNHEY, CDR2 SVGAGI. The CDR3 covers 14 residues. V was cut by 2 bases and J by 1 base, with 8 bases left in between. The CDR3 sequence: CASSYRQENTEAFF. CDR3 nucleotides: TGTGCCAGCAGTTACAGACAGGAGAACACTGAAGCTTTCTTT.

This chain joins TRBV7-3 and TRBJ2-3; TRBD1 matches at 8 bases. This CDR3 spans 13 amino acids. Germline CDR1 and CDR2: SGHTA and FQGTGA. V lost 5 bases and J lost 8; bases outside the gene matches: 6. The CDR3 protein is CASSPTGGSTQYF. DNA for the CDR3: TGTGCCAGCAGCCCAACAGGGGGAAGTACGCAGTATTTT.

This clone was counted a single time. The chain joins TRBV19 to TRBJ1-1, with D possibly being TRBD1 (6 bases). Germline V lookup: CDR1 LNHDA, CDR2 SQIVND (reference sequence). V lost 10 bases, J lost 2 bases, and 23 bases lay in between. The CDR3 contains 16 residues. The CDR3 reads CATSSNGGPYNTEAFF. CDR3 sequence (DNA): TGTGCCACCAGTTCCAACGGGGGGCCGTACAACACTGAAGCTTTCTTT.

This clone was picked up a small number of times. The gene calls are TRBV18 and TRBJ2-4; 12 nucleotides line up with TRBD2. This CDR3 contains 17 residues. Germline CDR1 and CDR2: KGHSH and LQKENI. V lost 0 bases, J lost 5 bases, and 5 bases stayed unmatched. CDR3 protein: CASSPPTSGRRENIQYF. Written as DNA, the CDR3 is TGTGCCAGCTCACCACCAACTAGCGGGAGGAGGGAAAACATTCAGTACTTC.

The gene calls are TRBV7-3 and TRBJ2-7, with TRBD2 as a possible D gene (6 bases). Between the trimmed V and J ends, which lost 5 bases and 3 bases, there was a span of 11 bases. The CDR3 has 13 amino acids. CDR1 and CDR2 from the germline V gene are SGHTA and FQGTGA. Here the CDR3 reads CASSPDYGYEQYF. The CDR3, as DNA: TGTGCCAGCAGCCCGGACTATGGCTACGAGCAGTACTTC.

This chain links TRBV6-1 with TRBJ2-5; 12 bases match TRBD2. The last part of the DNA fits TRBJ2-7 better; the J call may be wrong. Germline values: CDR1 MNHNS, CDR2 SASEGT. CDR3 length: 17 residues. The CDR3 DNA reads as TGTGCCAGCAGTGAGGGGCTAGCGGGAGGGTCCTCCTACGAGCAGTACTTC. It specifies CASSEGLAGGSSYEQYF.

This clone was seen once. The chain joins TRBV5-4 to TRBJ2-5, with a tentative D call TRBD1 (5 bases). Germline V gives CDR1 SGHNT, CDR2 YYREEE (reference sequence). This CDR3 region has 14 residues. V shed 0 bases and J shed 1 base, with 7 bases lying between them. DNA of the CDR3: TGTGCCAGCAGCTTGGGGGGCACCCAAGAGACCCAGTACTTC. Translated, it gives CASSLGGTQETQYF. The full variable domain, in which reference TRBV5-4 and TRBJ2-5 provide the parts outside the CDR3, is ETGVTQSPTHLIKTRGQQVTLRCSSQSGHNTVSWYQQALGQGPQFIFQYYREEENGRGNFPPRFSGLQFPNYSSELNVNALELDDSALYLCASSLGGTQETQYFGPGTRLLVL.

The V and J genes are TRBV19 and TRBJ2-3; D might be TRBD2 (6 bases). This CDR3 comprises 11 residues. Germline lookup yields CDR1 LNHDA and CDR2 SQIVND (reference sequence). V was cut by 7 bases and J by 7 bases, with 9 bases left in between. CDR3 region: CASKRDYTQYF. The CDR3 bases are TGTGCCAGTAAACGGGACTATACGCAGTATTTT. Drawing the rest from reference TRBV19 and TRBJ2-3, the complete variable domain is DGGITQSPKYLFRKEGQNVTLSCEQNLNHDAMYWYRQDPGQGLRLIYYSQIVNDFQKGDIAEGYSVSREKKESFPLTVTSAQKNPTAFYLCASKRDYTQYFGPGTRLTVL.

This chain connects TRBV5-1 to TRBJ2-7; tentatively, D is TRBD2 (6 bases). Trimming left V 4 bases short and J 0 bases short, with 20 bases between. The CDR3 runs 17 residues. Germline CDR1 SGHRS, CDR2 YFSETQ. CDR3 sequence reads: CASSPARGGISSYEQYF. The CDR3 DNA reads as TGCGCCAGCAGCCCCGCAAGGGGCGGGATTAGCTCCTACGAGCAGTACTTC.

The chain recombines TRBV7-2 with TRBJ2-1; 7 bases line up with TRBD1. V trimming: 5 bases; J trimming: 2 bases; junction bases outside the gene matches: 6. The CDR3 has 15 amino acids. Germline V CDR1 and CDR2: SGHTA, FQGNSA. CDR3: CASSPGTAPYNEQFF. CDR3 DNA sequence: TGTGCCAGCAGCCCAGGGACAGCCCCCTACAATGAGCAGTTCTTC.

Concerning this clone itself: The germline gene is not matched at one end of the junction; a read error may be the cause. This chain joins TRBV5-4 and TRBJ2-3, with 10 bases lining up with TRBD2. From germline, CDR1 is SGHNT and CDR2 YYREEE (reference sequence). The CDR3 totals 15 residues. Here the CDR3 reads CASSLAGGFADTQYF. As DNA, the CDR3 is TGTGCCAGTAGCTTAGCGGGAGGTTTCGCAGATACGCAGTATTTT.

This clone has more than one count but fewer than ten. The chain uses TRBV29-1 and TRBJ2-1; D is perhaps TRBD1 (5 bases). Trimming took 4 bases from V and 4 from J, leaving 5 bases between them. This CDR3 comprises 11 residues. Germline V lookup: CDR1 SQVTM, CDR2 ANQGSEA. The CDR3 DNA reads as TGCAGCGTTGCAGGGTACAATGAGCAGTTCTTC. It yields the protein CSVAGYNEQFF.

This clone was seen just once. The CDR3 here is CASSLIETGELFF. Here the CDR3 DNA reads TGTGCCAGCAGTTTAATTGAGACCGGGGAGCTGTTTTTT. The genes are TRBV27 and TRBJ2-2, with unresolved D. Trimming cost V 2 bases and J 5 bases, with 6 bases left between them. This CDR3 has 13 residues. In germline, CDR1 is MNHEY, CDR2 SMNVEV (reference sequence).

The chain links TRBV25-1 to TRBJ2-1; no firm D call. The CDR3 is 15 residues long. Trimming pared 6 bases from V and 0 bases from J, leaving 12 bases between. Germline V gene sequence: CDR1 MGHDK, CDR2 SYGVNS. Here the CDR3 DNA reads TGTGCCAGCAGGGAGCCGGCCTTCTCCTACAATGAGCAGTTCTTC. Encoded protein: CASREPAFSYNEQFF. Using reference TRBV25-1 and TRBJ2-1 for the parts outside the CDR3, the full variable domain is EADIYQTPRYLVIGTGKKITLECSQTMGHDKMYWYQQDPGMELHLIHYSYGVNSTEKGDLSSESTVSRIRTEHFPLTLESARPSHTSQYLCASREPAFSYNEQFFGPGTRLTVL.